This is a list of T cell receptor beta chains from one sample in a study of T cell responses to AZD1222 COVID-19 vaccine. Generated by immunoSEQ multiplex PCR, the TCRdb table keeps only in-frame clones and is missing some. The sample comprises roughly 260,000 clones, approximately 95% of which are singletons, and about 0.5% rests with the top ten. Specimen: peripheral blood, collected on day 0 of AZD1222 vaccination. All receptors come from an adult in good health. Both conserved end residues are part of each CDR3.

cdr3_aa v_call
CASSFGDRVYEQYF TRBV28
CASSKTGGNYGYTF TRBV19
CASSTGSGGRADTQYF TRBV7-2
CASSADRGVRAFF TRBV2
CASSLFAGVSTF TRBV28
CSASTPGLGNEQYF TRBV20-1
CASSQVGERTAGYTF TRBV4-2
CASSLEGTSGRHYNEQFF TRBV7-2
CASSQERTGLQPQHF TRBV4-2
CATSDSDSPGAFF TRBV24-1
CAVGTEAFF TRBV28
CASHGGRFGTEAFF TRBV19
CASSQSQTPRGDQPQHF TRBV4-2
CASSLRTSGGARDTQYF TRBV5-1
CASSIQSSYNSPLHF TRBV19
CAWDGLPNTEAFF TRBV30
CASSHLTRNTGELFF TRBV3-1/TRBV3-2
CASSQSGEQYF TRBV3-1/TRBV3-2
CASSFLSGTGNQPQHF TRBV27
CASSTGIYSNQPQHF TRBV19
CASSLPSSYNEQFF TRBV5-1
CASSHHGQGLIAFF TRBV4-1
CASSLTLRSEAFF TRBV7-3
CAGGGHSNQPQHF TRBV19
CASSYLGLAGHEQYF TRBV3-1/TRBV3-2
CASSRTVTDTQYF TRBV4-2
CASAMGSYYEQYF TRBV19
CASSLLAKETQYF TRBV28
CASSLTRQGPSYEQYF TRBV4-1
CASSQDPQNTEAFF TRBV3-1/TRBV3-2
CASRTGGYYEQYF TRBV6-5
CASSQDRREQYF TRBV3-1/TRBV3-2
CASSGSTNEKLFF TRBV9
CAISDRETNEKLFF TRBV10-3
CASSLHSRYGYTF TRBV27
CASSLGGISSPLHF TRBV27
CAISGHSVTGELFF TRBV10-3
CAWSRDRSSYNEQFF TRBV30
CASSTSSEQYF TRBV5-4
CASSQGGYGYTF TRBV3-1/TRBV3-2
CASSSGTLLKSKGTEAFF TRBV19
CASSGPSGGTNTQYF TRBV10-1
CASTTGSATNEKLFF TRBV28
CAITSGSTDTQYF TRBV10-3
CASSGGTANTGELFF TRBV5-6
CASSPLPSNQPQHF TRBV18
CASSRVLGNQPQHF TRBV4-3